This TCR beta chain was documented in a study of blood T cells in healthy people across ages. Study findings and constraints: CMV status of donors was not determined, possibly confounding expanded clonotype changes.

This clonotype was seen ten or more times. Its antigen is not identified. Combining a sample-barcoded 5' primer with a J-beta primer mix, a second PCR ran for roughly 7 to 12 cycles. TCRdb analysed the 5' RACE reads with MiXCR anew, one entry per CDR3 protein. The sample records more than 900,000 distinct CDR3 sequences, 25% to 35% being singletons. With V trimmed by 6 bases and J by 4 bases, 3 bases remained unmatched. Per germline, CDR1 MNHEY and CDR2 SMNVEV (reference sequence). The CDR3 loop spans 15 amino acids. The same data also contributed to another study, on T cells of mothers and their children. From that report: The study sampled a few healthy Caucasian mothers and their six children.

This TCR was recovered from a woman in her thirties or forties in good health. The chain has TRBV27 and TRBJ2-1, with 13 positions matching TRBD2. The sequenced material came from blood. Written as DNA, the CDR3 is TGTGCCAGCAGAAGGACTAGCGGGGGATACAATGAGCAGTTCTTC. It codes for CASRRTSGGYNEQFF.